This T cell receptor beta chain emerged from a study of T-cell reconstitution after alpha-beta-depleted transplantation in children. The CDR3 extends over 15 amino acids. Deletions cut 2 bases from V and 0 bases from J, with 10 bases between. CDR1 and CDR2 (germline): MNHEY, SVGAGI. TCRbeta library preparation incorporated unique molecular identifiers. TCRdb itself ran the PCR reads through MiXCR, one entry per CDR3 protein. The data contain about 360,000 distinct CDR3 sequences, less than 15% of them singletons. This clonotype turned up a few times. The chain employs TRBV6-5 and TRBJ1-1; D not certain. The input for sequencing was PBMCs, taken from the stem cell graft. This sequence originates from a human donor who donated a stem cell graft to a child with Fanconi anemia. The DNA for the CDR3 is TGTGCCAGCAGTTACCGGGGTCCCATGAACACTGAAGCTTTCTTT. Translating gives CASSYRGPMNTEAFF.